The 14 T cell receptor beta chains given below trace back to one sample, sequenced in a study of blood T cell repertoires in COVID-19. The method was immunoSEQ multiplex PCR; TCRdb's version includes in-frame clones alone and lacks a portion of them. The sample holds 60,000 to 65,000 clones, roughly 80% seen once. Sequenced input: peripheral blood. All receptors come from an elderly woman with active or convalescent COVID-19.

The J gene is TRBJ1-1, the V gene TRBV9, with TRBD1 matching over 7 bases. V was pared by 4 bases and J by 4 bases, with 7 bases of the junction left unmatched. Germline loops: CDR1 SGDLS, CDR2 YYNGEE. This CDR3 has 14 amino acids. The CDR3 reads CASSPWDRFTEAFF. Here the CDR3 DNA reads TGTGCCAGCAGCCCCTGGGACAGATTCACTGAAGCTTTCTTT.

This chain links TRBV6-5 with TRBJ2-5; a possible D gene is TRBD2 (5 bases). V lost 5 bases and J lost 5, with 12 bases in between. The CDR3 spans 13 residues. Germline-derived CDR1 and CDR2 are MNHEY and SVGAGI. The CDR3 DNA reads TGTGCCAGCAGTCACCGGAGGAGGGAGACCCAGTACTTC. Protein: CASSHRRRETQYF.

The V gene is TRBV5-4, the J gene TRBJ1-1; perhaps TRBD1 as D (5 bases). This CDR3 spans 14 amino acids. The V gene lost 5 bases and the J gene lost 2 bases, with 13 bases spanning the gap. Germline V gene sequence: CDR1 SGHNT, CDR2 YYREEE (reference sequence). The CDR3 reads CASSIDSANTEAFF. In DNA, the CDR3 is TGTGCCAGCAGTATTGACAGCGCAAACACTGAAGCTTTCTTT.

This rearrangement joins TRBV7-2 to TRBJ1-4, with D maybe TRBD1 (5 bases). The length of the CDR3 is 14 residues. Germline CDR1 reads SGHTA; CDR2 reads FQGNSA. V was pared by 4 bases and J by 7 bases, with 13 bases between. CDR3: CASSWGRLGEKLFF. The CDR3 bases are TGTGCCAGCAGCTGGGGCCGTTTGGGTGAAAAACTGTTTTTT.

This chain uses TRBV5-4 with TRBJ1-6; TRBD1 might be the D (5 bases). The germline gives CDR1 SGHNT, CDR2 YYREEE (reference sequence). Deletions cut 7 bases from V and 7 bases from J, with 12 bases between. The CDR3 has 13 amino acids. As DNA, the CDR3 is TGTGCCAGCGGTCGGGGGATCAATTCACCCCTCCACTTT. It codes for CASGRGINSPLHF. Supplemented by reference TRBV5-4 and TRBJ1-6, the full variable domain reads ETGVTQSPTHLIKTRGQQVTLRCSSQSGHNTVSWYQQALGQGPQFIFQYYREEENGRGNFPPRFSGLQFPNYSSELNVNALELDDSALYLCASGRGINSPLHFGNGTRLTVT.

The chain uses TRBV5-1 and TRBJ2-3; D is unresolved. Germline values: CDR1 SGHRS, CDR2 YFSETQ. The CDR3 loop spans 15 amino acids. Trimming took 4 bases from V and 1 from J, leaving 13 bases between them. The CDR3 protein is CASSPEPLRTDTQYF. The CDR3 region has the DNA TGCGCCAGCAGCCCCGAACCTCTACGCACAGATACGCAGTATTTT.

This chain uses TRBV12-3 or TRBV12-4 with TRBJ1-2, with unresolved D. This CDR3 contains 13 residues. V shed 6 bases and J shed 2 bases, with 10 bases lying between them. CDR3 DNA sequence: TGTGCCAGCAGCCCACACATAAACTATGGCTACACCTTC. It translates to CASSPHINYGYTF.

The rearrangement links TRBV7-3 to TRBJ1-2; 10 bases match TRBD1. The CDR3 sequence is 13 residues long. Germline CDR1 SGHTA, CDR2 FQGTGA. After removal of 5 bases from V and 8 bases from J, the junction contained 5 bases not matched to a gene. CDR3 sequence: CASSRQGAGGYTF. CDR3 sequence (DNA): TGTGCCAGCAGCAGACAGGGGGCTGGCGGCTACACCTTC.

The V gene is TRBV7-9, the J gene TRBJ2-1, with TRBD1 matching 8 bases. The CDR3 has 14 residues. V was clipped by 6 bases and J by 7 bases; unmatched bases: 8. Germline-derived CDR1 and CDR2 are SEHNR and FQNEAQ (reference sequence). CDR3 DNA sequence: TGTGCCAGCAGGGTCGGACAGGGAGTTAATGAGCAGTTCTTC. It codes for CASRVGQGVNEQFF. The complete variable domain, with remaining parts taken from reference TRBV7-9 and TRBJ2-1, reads DTGVSQNPRHKITKRGQNVTFRCDPISEHNRLYWYRQTLGQGPEFLTYFQNEAQLEKSRLLSDRFSAERPKGSFSTLEIQRTEQGDSAMYLCASRVGQGVNEQFFGPGTRLTVL.

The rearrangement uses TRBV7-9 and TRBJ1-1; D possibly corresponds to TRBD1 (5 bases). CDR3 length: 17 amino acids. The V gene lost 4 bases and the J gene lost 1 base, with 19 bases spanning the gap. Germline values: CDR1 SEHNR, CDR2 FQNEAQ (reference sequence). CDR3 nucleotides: TGTGCCAGCAGCTCTTTGGCCTCACAGGTGGGGAACACTGAAGCTTTCTTT. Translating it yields CASSSLASQVGNTEAFF.

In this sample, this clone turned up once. The CDR3 sequence: CATRLRGTGNSPLHF. The CDR3 DNA follows: TGTGCCACCAGGTTGAGGGGGACGGGCAATTCACCCCTCCACTTT. V gene TRBV15 combines with J gene TRBJ1-6; possibly TRBD1 for D (6 bases). The V gene's germline CDR1 is LNHNV and CDR2 YYDKDF (reference sequence). Between the trimmed V and J ends, which lost 6 bases and 7 bases, there was a span of 16 bases. This CDR3 spans 15 amino acids.

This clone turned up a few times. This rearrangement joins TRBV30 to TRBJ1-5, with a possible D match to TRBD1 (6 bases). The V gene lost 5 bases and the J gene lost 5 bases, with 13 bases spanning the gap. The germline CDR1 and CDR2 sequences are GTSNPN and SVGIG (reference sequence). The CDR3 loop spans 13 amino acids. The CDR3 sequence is CAWATGHDQPQHF. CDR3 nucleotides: TGTGCCTGGGCTACAGGGCATGATCAGCCCCAGCATTTT.

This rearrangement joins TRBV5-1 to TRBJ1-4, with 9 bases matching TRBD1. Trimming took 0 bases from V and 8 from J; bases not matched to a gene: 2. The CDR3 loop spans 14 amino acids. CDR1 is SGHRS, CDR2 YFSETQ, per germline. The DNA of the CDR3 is TGCGCCAGCAGCTTGGAGACAGGGGGGGAAAAACTGTTTTTT. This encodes CASSLETGGEKLFF.

CDR3 in amino acids: CASTTTSAGKETQYF. Written as DNA, the CDR3 is TGTGCCAGCACCACCACTAGCGCAGGGAAAGAGACCCAGTACTTC. This chain links TRBV2 with TRBJ2-5, with 7 bases that match TRBD2. V shed 7 bases, J shed 3 bases, and the junction held 11 bases outside the gene matches. Per germline, CDR1 SNHLY and CDR2 FYNNEI. This CDR3 spans 15 amino acids. Full variable domain (remainder filled in from reference TRBV2 and TRBJ2-5): EPEVTQTPSHQVTQMGQEVILRCVPISNHLYFYWYRQILGQKVEFLVSFYNNEISEKSEIFDDQFSVERPDGSNFTLKIRSTKLEDSAMYFCASTTTSAGKETQYFGPGTRLLVL.